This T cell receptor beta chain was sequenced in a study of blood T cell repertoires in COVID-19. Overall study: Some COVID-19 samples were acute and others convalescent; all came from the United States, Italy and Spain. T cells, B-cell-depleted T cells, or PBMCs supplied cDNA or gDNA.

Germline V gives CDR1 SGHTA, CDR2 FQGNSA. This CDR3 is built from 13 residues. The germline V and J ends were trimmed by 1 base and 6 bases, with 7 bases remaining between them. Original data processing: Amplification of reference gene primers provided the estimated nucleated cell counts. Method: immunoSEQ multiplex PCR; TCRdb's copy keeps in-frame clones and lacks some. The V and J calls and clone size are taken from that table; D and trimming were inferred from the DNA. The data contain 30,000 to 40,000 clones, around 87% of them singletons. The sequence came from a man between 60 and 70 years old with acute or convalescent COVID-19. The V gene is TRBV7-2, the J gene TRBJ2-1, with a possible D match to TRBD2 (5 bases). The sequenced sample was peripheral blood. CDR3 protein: CASSLVRGNEQFF. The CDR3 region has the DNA TGTGCCAGCAGCTTAGTACGGGGCAATGAGCAGTTCTTC.